These T cell receptor beta chains were read from a single sample in a study of cytomegalovirus exposure and HLA in healthy donors. Profiling relied on immunoSEQ multiplex PCR, and the TCRdb table lists in-frame clones only, not all of them. Seen in this sample are tens of thousands of clones; the ten most common clones hold 3.6%. Sequenced input: PBMCs. Receptor source: a woman younger than 35 in good health and CMV-seronegative. Both conserved end residues are part of each CDR3. The D gene is left open where the match is weak.

j_call: TRBJ2-1
cdr3_length: 14
v_call: TRBV29-1
d_call: -
cdr3_nt: TGCAGCGTTGAAGGTGGTAGCTCCGACAATGAGCAGTTCTTC
cdr3_aa: CSVEGGSSDNEQFF

j_call: TRBJ1-2
cdr3_length: 15
v_call: TRBV19
d_call: -
cdr3_nt: TGTGCCAGTAGTACCCCCAGGGCGTATCACTATGGCTACACCTTC
cdr3_aa: CASSTPRAYHYGYTF

j_call: TRBJ2-3
cdr3_length: 15
v_call: TRBV5-4
d_call: TRBD2
cdr3_nt: TGTGCCAGCAGCTTAGACGGGGGGGGCACAGATACGCAGTATTTT
cdr3_aa: CASSLDGGGTDTQYF

j_call: TRBJ2-5
cdr3_length: 15
v_call: TRBV4-1
d_call: -
cdr3_nt: TGCGCCAGCAGCCAAGCAGAGACTCTCCAAGAGACCCAGTACTTC
cdr3_aa: CASSQAETLQETQYF

j_call: TRBJ2-2
cdr3_length: 15
v_call: TRBV4-1
d_call: -
cdr3_nt: TGCGCCAGCAGCCCGAAGGGGCTAGTGGCCGGGGAGCTGTTTTTT
cdr3_aa: CASSPKGLVAGELFF

j_call: TRBJ1-5
cdr3_length: 15
v_call: TRBV9
d_call: TRBD1
cdr3_nt: TGTGCCAGCAGCTCAGACAGGGGGCTTGGTCAGCCCCAGCATTTT
cdr3_aa: CASSSDRGLGQPQHF

j_call: TRBJ2-1
cdr3_length: 14
v_call: TRBV5-6
d_call: -
cdr3_nt: TGTGCCAGCAGCTTGGGACTAGGGGAGGATGAGCAGTTCTTC
cdr3_aa: CASSLGLGEDEQFF

j_call: TRBJ2-1
cdr3_length: 14
v_call: TRBV25-1
d_call: -
cdr3_nt: TGTGCCAGCTTTGCAACCGCGGGGACCAATGAGCAGTTCTTC
cdr3_aa: CASFATAGTNEQFF

j_call: TRBJ2-7
cdr3_length: 11
v_call: TRBV6-5
d_call: -
cdr3_nt: TGTGCCAGCACCAATGGGGGGGAGCAGTACTTC
cdr3_aa: CASTNGGEQYF

j_call: TRBJ2-1
cdr3_length: 15
v_call: TRBV7-2
d_call: -
cdr3_nt: TGTGCCACCGCGTTCCGGGGAGTATCCTACAATGAGCAGTTCTTC
cdr3_aa: CATAFRGVSYNEQFF

j_call: TRBJ1-6
cdr3_length: 13
v_call: TRBV7-6
d_call: -
cdr3_nt: TGTGCCAGCAGCCCGTACACGAATTCACCCCTCCACTTT
cdr3_aa: CASSPYTNSPLHF

j_call: TRBJ2-1
cdr3_length: 15
v_call: TRBV5-1
d_call: TRBD2
cdr3_nt: TGCGCCAGCAGCTTTAGCGGGAGGGCCTTCAATGAGCAGTTCTTC
cdr3_aa: CASSFSGRAFNEQFF

j_call: TRBJ2-7
cdr3_length: 13
v_call: TRBV9
d_call: -
cdr3_nt: TGTGCCAGCAGCGTCGGACAGTTGGGCGAGCAGTACTTC
cdr3_aa: CASSVGQLGEQYF

j_call: TRBJ1-1
cdr3_length: 18
v_call: TRBV5-1
d_call: -
cdr3_nt: TGCGCCAGCAGCTTAGATCTGCTGAAGGGGCCCACGAACACTGAAGCTTTCTTT
cdr3_aa: CASSLDLLKGPTNTEAFF

j_call: TRBJ1-2
cdr3_length: 13
v_call: TRBV9
d_call: TRBD1
cdr3_nt: TGTGCCAGCAGGGGGGACAGCTACTATGGCTACACCTTC
cdr3_aa: CASRGDSYYGYTF

j_call: TRBJ1-1
cdr3_length: 13
v_call: TRBV7-3
d_call: -
cdr3_nt: TGTGCCAGCAGCTTAGGTCCCGGGGGTGAAGCTTTCTTT
cdr3_aa: CASSLGPGGEAFF

j_call: TRBJ1-2
cdr3_length: 12
v_call: TRBV29-1
d_call: -
cdr3_nt: TGCAGCGTTTCAGGAGGGGTCTATGGCTACACCTTC
cdr3_aa: CSVSGGVYGYTF

j_call: TRBJ2-3
cdr3_length: 15
v_call: TRBV4-1
d_call: -
cdr3_nt: TGCGCCAGCAGCCAAGGGGGCTATCCCACAGATACGCAGTATTTT
cdr3_aa: CASSQGGYPTDTQYF

j_call: TRBJ2-2
cdr3_length: 14
v_call: TRBV30
d_call: -
cdr3_nt: TGTGCCTGGACCCTCACTCGGAACACCGGGGAGCTGTTTTTT
cdr3_aa: CAWTLTRNTGELFF

j_call: TRBJ2-7
cdr3_length: 13
v_call: TRBV5-4
d_call: -
cdr3_nt: TGTGCCAGCAGCACGACAGGTTCCTACGAGCAGTACTTC
cdr3_aa: CASSTTGSYEQYF

j_call: TRBJ2-1
cdr3_length: 14
v_call: TRBV6-1
d_call: TRBD2
cdr3_nt: TGTGCCAGCAGTGATTTAGCGGGCTACAATGAGCAGTTCTTC
cdr3_aa: CASSDLAGYNEQFF

j_call: TRBJ1-6
cdr3_length: 14
v_call: TRBV25-1
d_call: TRBD1
cdr3_nt: TGTGCCAGCAGTTACAGGGGGTCTAATTCACCCCTCCACTTT
cdr3_aa: CASSYRGSNSPLHF

j_call: TRBJ1-5
cdr3_length: 14
v_call: TRBV6-1
d_call: TRBD1
cdr3_nt: TGTGCCAGCAGGGACAGGGTGAATTATCAGCCCCAGCATTTT
cdr3_aa: CASRDRVNYQPQHF

j_call: TRBJ2-5
cdr3_length: 13
v_call: TRBV2
d_call: -
cdr3_nt: TGTGCCAGCAGGCCTACTAGCTTTGAGACCCAGTACTTC
cdr3_aa: CASRPTSFETQYF

j_call: TRBJ2-5
cdr3_length: 18
v_call: TRBV9
d_call: TRBD2
cdr3_nt: TGTGCCAGCAGCTCGACTAGCGGGGGGGCCGAACATCAAGAGACCCAGTACTTC
cdr3_aa: CASSSTSGGAEHQETQYF

j_call: TRBJ2-7
cdr3_length: 15
v_call: TRBV4-1
d_call: TRBD2
cdr3_nt: TGCGCCAGCAGACTAGCGGGGGCCCTGGCGTACGAGCAGTACTTC
cdr3_aa: CASRLAGALAYEQYF

j_call: TRBJ1-1
cdr3_length: 12
v_call: TRBV19
d_call: -
cdr3_nt: TGTGCCACTATGGGGGGGGTGAGGAGAGCTTTCTTT
cdr3_aa: CATMGGVRRAFF

j_call: TRBJ2-7
cdr3_length: 13
v_call: TRBV9
d_call: -
cdr3_nt: TGTGCCAGCAGCAGTGACACCGCCTACGAGCAGTACTTC
cdr3_aa: CASSSDTAYEQYF

j_call: TRBJ1-5
cdr3_length: 12
v_call: TRBV7-8
d_call: TRBD1
cdr3_nt: TGTGCCAGCAGGACAGGGGCTCAGCCCCAGCATTTT
cdr3_aa: CASRTGAQPQHF

j_call: TRBJ1-1
cdr3_length: 14
v_call: TRBV28
d_call: TRBD1
cdr3_nt: TGTGCCAGCAGTTGGACAGGGCCGAACACTGAAGCTTTCTTT
cdr3_aa: CASSWTGPNTEAFF

j_call: TRBJ2-7
cdr3_length: 13
v_call: TRBV29-1
d_call: TRBD1
cdr3_nt: TGCAGCGCTGGGACAGGACTTGCCTACGAGCAGTACTTC
cdr3_aa: CSAGTGLAYEQYF